This entry lists 10 T cell receptor beta chains sequenced from one sample in a study of control samples from healthy donors and cancer patients. Generated by immunoSEQ multiplex PCR, the TCRdb table keeps only in-frame clones and is missing some. The top ten clones hold 13% of a sample with 110,000 to 150,000 clones, around 94% of them seen once. The sample comprised blood. These TCRs come from a middle-aged man in good health.

This sequence joins TRBV12-3 or TRBV12-4 and TRBJ1-3; D is undetermined. CDR3 length: 13 amino acids. V was clipped by 3 bases and J by 3 bases, with 6 bases between them. Here the CDR3 DNA reads TGTGCCAGCAGTTTGGCCGTTGGAAACACCATATATTTT. Translated: CASSLAVGNTIYF.

The chain uses TRBV24-1 and TRBJ2-3; D perhaps matches TRBD2 (5 bases). Trimming removed 4 bases from V and 1 base from J, with 14 bases in between. The CDR3 runs 16 residues. Germline V gene sequence: CDR1 KGHDR, CDR2 SFDVKD. CDR3 loop: CATSDSQRIGTDTQYF. For the CDR3, the DNA is TGTGCCACCAGTGACAGTCAGCGGATAGGCACAGATACGCAGTATTTT.

The J gene is TRBJ2-1, the V gene TRBV7-8, with TRBD2 matching 8 bases. After removal of 3 bases from V and 3 bases from J, the junction contained 4 bases not matched to a gene. The CDR3 has 15 amino acids. Germline-derived CDR1 and CDR2 are SGHVS and FQNEAQ. For the CDR3, the DNA is TGTGCCAGCAGCTTGACTAGCGCCCTCTACAATGAGCAGTTCTTC. This sequence encodes CASSLTSALYNEQFF.

CDR3 DNA sequence: TGCGCCAGCAGCCTGGACGGGAGGGGGAACACTGAAGCTTTCTTT. This gives the protein CASSLDGRGNTEAFF. The chain combines TRBV5-1 with TRBJ1-1; tentative D call: TRBD1 (5 bases). Between the trimmed V and J ends, which lost 4 bases and 1 base, there was a span of 14 bases. Germline lookup yields CDR1 SGHRS and CDR2 YFSETQ. The CDR3 is 15 residues long.

CDR3 loop: CASSKVRAEAFF. CDR3 coding DNA: TGTGCCAGCAGCAAAGTTAGGGCTGAAGCTTTCTTT. The chain uses TRBV21-1 and TRBJ1-1. TRBV21-1 is a known pseudogene. This CDR3 spans 12 amino acids.

This clone was counted a single time. The CDR3 spells CASSTTGREDEQYF. In DNA, the CDR3 is TGTGCCAGCAGCACCACCGGGAGGGAGGACGAGCAGTACTTC. The rearrangement links TRBV9 to TRBJ2-7; TRBD2 aligns across 8 bases. The V segment lost 4 bases and the J segment 5 bases; nucleotides outside the gene matches: 8. The CDR3 consists of 14 residues. Germline assignment: CDR1 SGDLS and CDR2 YYNGEE. Full variable domain (missing parts from reference TRBV9 and TRBJ2-7): DSGVTQTPKHLITATGQRVTLRCSPRSGDLSVYWYQQSLDQGLQFLIQYYNGEERAKGNILERFSAQQFPDLHSELNLSSLELGDSALYFCASSTTGREDEQYFGPGTRLTVT.

The chain combines TRBV6-5 with TRBJ1-1, with D perhaps matching TRBD1 (5 bases). The V gene's germline CDR1 is MNHEY and CDR2 SVGAGI. The CDR3 extends over 14 amino acids. With 7 bases removed from V and 0 bases from J, the gap between germline ends came to 12 bases. The DNA of the CDR3 is TGTGCCAGCAAGCAGGGCACGATGAACACTGAAGCTTTCTTT. Amino acid sequence: CASKQGTMNTEAFF.

CDR3 sequence: CASSQDARGTDTQYF. The CDR3 DNA is TGTGCCAGCAGCCAAGATGCGAGGGGCACAGATACGCAGTATTTT. The rearrangement uses TRBV4-2 and TRBJ2-3; tentative D call: TRBD2 (5 bases). Trimming pared 0 bases from V and 1 base from J, leaving 8 bases between. The CDR3 loop spans 15 amino acids. Germline assignment: CDR1 LGHNA and CDR2 YNFKEQ.

The chain couples TRBV7-9 to TRBJ1-4; tentatively, D is TRBD1 (6 bases). Trimming stripped 6 bases from V and 7 bases from J, with 15 bases between. The V gene's germline CDR1 is SEHNR and CDR2 FQNEAQ (reference sequence). This CDR3 is built from 14 residues. In nucleotides, the CDR3 is TGTGCCAGCAGTCCTAGGGGGATAAGTGAAAAACTGTTTTTT. This gives the protein CASSPRGISEKLFF.

In its sample, this clone was seen many times. The V and J genes are TRBV5-4 and TRBJ1-1; D remains unclear. The germline V and J ends were trimmed by 0 bases and 0 bases, with 6 bases remaining between them. The length of the CDR3 is 14 residues. The germline V gene has CDR1 SGHNT and CDR2 YYREEE (reference sequence). The CDR3: CASSLVEMNTEAFF. CDR3 DNA: TGTGCCAGCAGCTTGGTGGAAATGAACACTGAAGCTTTCTTT.